This T cell receptor beta chain stems from a study of blood T cell repertoires in COVID-19. For the study at large: The United States, Italy and Spain were the sources of the acute and convalescent COVID-19 samples. PBMCs, B-cell-depleted T cells, or T cells were the source of the cDNA or gDNA that made up the material.

Authors' analysis steps: Reference gene primer amplification yielded estimated nucleated cell counts. Data came from immunoSEQ multiplex PCR; TCRdb stores just in-frame clones and leaves some out. V and J calls and clone size are as listed in that table; D and trimming were resolved from the DNA. There are some 150,000 clones in the sample; roughly nine tenths occur only once, and 1.5% to 2% lies in the top ten. This CDR3 is 13 amino acids long. V shed 5 bases and J 5 bases; nucleotides not matched to a gene: 5. Germline CDR1 SGHAT, CDR2 FQNNGV. Sequenced input: peripheral blood. The TCR comes from a human donor in a cohort sampled during active COVID-19. The genes are TRBV11-2 and TRBJ1-1, with TRBD1 matching over 7 bases. CDR3 in amino acids: CASSRNRGTEAFF. The CDR3 DNA is TGTGCCAGCAGCCGTAACAGGGGTACTGAAGCTTTCTTT.